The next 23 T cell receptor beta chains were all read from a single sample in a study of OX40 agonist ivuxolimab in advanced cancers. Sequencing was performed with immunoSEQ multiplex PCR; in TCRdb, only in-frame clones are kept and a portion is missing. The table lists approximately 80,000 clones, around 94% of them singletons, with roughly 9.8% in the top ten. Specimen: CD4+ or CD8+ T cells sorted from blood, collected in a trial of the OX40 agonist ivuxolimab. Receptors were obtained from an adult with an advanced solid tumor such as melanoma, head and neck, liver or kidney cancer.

CDR3 coding DNA: TGCAGCGTTGAGGCAGGTTCCTACGAGCAGTACTTC. It specifies CSVEAGSYEQYF. The chain carries TRBV29-1 and TRBJ2-7; D is ambiguous. The CDR3 extends over 12 amino acids. Trimming removed 3 bases from V and 1 base from J, with 7 bases in between. Germline V lookup: CDR1 SQVTM, CDR2 ANQGSEA.

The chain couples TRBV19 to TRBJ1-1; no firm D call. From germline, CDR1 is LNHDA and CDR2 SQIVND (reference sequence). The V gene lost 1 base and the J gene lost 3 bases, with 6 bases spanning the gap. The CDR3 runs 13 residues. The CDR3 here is CASSIGPDTEAFF. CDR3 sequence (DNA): TGTGCCAGTAGTATAGGCCCGGACACTGAAGCTTTCTTT.

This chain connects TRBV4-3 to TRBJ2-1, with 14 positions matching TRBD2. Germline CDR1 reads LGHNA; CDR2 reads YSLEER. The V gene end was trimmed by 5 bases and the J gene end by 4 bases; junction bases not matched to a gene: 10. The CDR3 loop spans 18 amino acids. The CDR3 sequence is CASSGPGLAGENYNEQFF. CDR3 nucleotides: TGCGCCAGCAGCGGTCCGGGACTAGCGGGAGAAAATTACAATGAGCAGTTCTTC.

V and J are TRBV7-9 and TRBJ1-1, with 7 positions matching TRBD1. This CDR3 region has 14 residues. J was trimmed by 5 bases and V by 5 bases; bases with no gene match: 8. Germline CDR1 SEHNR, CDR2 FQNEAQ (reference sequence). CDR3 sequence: CASSPEGAGTEAFF. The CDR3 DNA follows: TGTGCCAGCAGCCCCGAGGGGGCCGGGACTGAAGCTTTCTTT.

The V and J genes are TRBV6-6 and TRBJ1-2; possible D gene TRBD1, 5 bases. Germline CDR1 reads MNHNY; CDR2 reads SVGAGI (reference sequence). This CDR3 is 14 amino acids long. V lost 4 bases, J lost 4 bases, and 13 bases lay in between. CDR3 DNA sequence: TGTGCCAGCAGTTCTATAGGGACGGGCTATGGCTACACCTTC. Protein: CASSSIGTGYGYTF.

CDR3 sequence (DNA): TGTGCCAGCAGCCCTGCGCAAAACGAGCAGTACTTC. Translation: CASSPAQNEQYF. The rearrangement links TRBV28 to TRBJ2-7; D is undetermined. The V gene lost 6 bases and the J gene lost 5 bases, with 11 bases spanning the gap. CDR3 size: 12 residues. Germline V lookup: CDR1 MDHEN, CDR2 SYDVKM.

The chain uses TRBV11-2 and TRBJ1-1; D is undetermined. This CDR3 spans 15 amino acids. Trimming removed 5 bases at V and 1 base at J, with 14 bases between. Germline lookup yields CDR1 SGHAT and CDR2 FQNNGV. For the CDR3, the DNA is TGTGCCAGCAGCCGTAGTACAAATCCGAACACTGAAGCTTTCTTT. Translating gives CASSRSTNPNTEAFF.

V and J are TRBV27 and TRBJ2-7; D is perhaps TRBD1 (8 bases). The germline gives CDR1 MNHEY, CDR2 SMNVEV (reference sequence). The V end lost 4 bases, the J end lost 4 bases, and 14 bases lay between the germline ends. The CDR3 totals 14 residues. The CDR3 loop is CASSWTGRGYEQYF. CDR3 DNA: TGTGCCAGCAGTTGGACAGGGCGGGGGTACGAGCAGTACTTC.

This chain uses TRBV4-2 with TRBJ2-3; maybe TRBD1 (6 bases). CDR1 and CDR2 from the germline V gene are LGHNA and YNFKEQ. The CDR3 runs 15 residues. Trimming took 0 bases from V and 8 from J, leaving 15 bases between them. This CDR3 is CASSQEWGPRATQYF. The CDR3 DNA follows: TGTGCCAGCAGCCAAGAATGGGGGCCTAGGGCTACGCAGTATTTT.

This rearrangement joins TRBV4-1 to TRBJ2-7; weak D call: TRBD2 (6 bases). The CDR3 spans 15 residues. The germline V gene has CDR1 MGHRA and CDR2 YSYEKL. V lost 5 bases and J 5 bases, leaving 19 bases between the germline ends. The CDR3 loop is CASSSLSAGLDEQYF. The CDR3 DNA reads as TGCGCCAGCAGCTCCCTGTCGGCGGGACTCGACGAGCAGTACTTC.

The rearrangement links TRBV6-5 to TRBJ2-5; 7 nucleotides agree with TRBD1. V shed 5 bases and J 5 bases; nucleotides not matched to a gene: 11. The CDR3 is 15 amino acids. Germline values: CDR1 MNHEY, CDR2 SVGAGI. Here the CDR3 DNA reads TGTGCCAGCAGTCCCTCAGAGGGGGCAGAGGAGACCCAGTACTTC. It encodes CASSPSEGAEETQYF.

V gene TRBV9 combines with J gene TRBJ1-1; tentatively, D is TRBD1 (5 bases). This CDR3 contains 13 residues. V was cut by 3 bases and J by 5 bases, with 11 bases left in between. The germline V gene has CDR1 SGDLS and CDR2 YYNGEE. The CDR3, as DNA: TGTGCCAGCAGCGACGGGGAGGGGACTGAAGCTTTCTTT. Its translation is CASSDGEGTEAFF. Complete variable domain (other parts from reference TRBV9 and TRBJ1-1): DSGVTQTPKHLITATGQRVTLRCSPRSGDLSVYWYQQSLDQGLQFLIQYYNGEERAKGNILERFSAQQFPDLHSELNLSSLELGDSALYFCASSDGEGTEAFFGQGTRLTVV.

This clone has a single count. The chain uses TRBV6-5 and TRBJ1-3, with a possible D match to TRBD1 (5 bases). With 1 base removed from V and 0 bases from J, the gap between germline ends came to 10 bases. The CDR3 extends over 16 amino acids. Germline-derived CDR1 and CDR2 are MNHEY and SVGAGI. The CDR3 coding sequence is TGTGCCAGCAGTTACTATGGGGCTAACTCTGGAAACACCATATATTTT. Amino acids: CASSYYGANSGNTIYF.

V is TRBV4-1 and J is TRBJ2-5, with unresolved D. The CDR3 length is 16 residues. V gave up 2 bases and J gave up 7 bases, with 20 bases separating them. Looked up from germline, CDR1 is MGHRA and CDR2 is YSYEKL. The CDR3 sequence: CASSQPNNPFYGTQYF. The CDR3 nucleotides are TGCGCCAGCAGCCAACCCAACAATCCGTTTTATGGGACCCAGTACTTC.

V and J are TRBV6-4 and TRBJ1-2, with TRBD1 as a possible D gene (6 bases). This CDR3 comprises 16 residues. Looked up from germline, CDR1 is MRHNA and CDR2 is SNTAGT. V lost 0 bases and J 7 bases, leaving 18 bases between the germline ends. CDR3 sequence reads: CASSDSVAGVAGGYTF. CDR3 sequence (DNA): TGTGCCAGCAGTGACTCGGTGGCAGGGGTTGCGGGTGGCTACACCTTC.

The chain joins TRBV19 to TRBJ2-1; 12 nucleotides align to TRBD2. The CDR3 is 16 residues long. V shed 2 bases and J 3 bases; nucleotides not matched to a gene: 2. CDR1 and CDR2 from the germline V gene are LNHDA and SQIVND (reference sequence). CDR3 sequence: CASSIKTSGSYNEQFF. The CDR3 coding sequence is TGTGCCAGTAGTATAAAGACTAGCGGGAGCTACAATGAGCAGTTCTTC.

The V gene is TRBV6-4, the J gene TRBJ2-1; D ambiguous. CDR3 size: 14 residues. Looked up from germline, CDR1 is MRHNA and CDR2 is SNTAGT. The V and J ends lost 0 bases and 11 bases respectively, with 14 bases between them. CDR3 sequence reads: CASSDSASALQQFF. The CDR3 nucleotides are TGTGCCAGCAGTGACTCGGCGAGCGCCCTACAGCAGTTCTTC.

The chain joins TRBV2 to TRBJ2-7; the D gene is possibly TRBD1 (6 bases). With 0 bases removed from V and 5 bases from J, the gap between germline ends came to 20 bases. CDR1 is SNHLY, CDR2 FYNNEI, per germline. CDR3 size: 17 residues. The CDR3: CASSEALFVRGGNEQYF. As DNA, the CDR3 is TGTGCCAGCAGTGAAGCGCTTTTCGTTCGAGGGGGAAACGAGCAGTACTTC.

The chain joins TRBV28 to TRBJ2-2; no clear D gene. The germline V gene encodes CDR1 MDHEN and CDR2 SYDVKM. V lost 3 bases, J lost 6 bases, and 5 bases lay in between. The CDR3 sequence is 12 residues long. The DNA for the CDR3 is TGTGCCAGCAGTTTTCGGGCCGGGGAGCTGTTTTTT. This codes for CASSFRAGELFF.

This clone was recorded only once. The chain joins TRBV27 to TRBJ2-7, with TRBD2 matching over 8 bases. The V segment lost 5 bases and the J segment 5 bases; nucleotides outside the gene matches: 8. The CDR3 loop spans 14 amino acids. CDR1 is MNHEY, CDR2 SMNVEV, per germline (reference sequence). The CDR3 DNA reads TGTGCCAGCAGTCCGGGACTAGGAATCCACGAGCAGTACTTC. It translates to CASSPGLGIHEQYF.

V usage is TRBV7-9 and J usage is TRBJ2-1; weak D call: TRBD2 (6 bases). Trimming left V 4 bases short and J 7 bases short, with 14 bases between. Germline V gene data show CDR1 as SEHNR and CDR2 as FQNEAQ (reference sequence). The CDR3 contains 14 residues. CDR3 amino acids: CASSSRDSENEQFF. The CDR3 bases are TGTGCCAGCAGCTCCCGGGACTCTGAAAATGAGCAGTTCTTC.

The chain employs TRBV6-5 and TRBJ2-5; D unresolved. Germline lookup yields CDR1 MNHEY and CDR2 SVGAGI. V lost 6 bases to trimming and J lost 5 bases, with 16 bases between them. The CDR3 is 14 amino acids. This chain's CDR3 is CASSYTGPRETQYF. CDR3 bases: TGTGCCAGCAGCTACACCGGACCTCGGGAGACCCAGTACTTC.

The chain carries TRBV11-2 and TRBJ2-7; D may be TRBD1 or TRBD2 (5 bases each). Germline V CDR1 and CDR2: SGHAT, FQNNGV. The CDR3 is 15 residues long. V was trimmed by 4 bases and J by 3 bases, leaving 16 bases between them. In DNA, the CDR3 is TGTGCCAGCAGCTCCACCTGGGACCCAAACTACGAGCAGTACTTC. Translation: CASSSTWDPNYEQYF.